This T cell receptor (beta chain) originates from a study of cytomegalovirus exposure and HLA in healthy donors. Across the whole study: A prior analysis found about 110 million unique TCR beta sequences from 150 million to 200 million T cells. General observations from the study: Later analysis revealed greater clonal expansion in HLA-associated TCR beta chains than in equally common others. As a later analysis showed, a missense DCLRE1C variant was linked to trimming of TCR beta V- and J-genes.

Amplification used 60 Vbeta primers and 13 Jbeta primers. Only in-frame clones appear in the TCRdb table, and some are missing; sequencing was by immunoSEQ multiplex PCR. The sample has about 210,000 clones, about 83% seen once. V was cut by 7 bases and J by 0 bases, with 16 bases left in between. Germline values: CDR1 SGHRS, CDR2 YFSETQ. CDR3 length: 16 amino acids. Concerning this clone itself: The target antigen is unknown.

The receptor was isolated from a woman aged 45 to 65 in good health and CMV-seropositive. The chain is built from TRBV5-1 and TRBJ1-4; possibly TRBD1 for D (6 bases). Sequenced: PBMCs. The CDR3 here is CASGFSSGATNEKLFF. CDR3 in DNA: TGCGCCAGCGGATTCTCCTCAGGGGCAACTAATGAAAAACTGTTTTTT.